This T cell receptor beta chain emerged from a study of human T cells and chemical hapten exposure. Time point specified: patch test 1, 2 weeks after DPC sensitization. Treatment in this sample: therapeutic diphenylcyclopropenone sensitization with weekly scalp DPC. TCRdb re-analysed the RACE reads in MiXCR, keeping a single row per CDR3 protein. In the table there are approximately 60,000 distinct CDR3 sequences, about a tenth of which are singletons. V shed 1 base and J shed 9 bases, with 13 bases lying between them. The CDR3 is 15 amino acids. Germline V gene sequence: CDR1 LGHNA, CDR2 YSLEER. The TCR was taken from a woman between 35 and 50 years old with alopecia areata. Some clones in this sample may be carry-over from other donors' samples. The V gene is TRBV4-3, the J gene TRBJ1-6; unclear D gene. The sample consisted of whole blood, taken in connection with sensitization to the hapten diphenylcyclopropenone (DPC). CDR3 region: CASSQVLGLGSPLHF. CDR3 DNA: TGCGCCAGCAGCCAAGTTTTAGGGTTGGGTTCACCCCTCCACTTT.